Listed below are T cell receptor beta chains from one sample, sequenced in a study of CD8 T cells in ankylosing spondylitis. TCRdb reprocessed the 5' RACE reads with MiXCR, giving one entry per CDR3 protein. This sample has approximately 250,000 distinct CDR3 sequences, with 20% to 30% found just once. Source material: blood, either unsorted or a sorted T cell fraction (not recorded which). The receptors shown here come from a male donor with ankylosing spondylitis or in good health (not recorded which). Both conserved end residues are part of each CDR3. Each record gives: V gene, CDR3 length, J gene, CDR3 protein.

TRBV20-1	14	TRBJ2-7	CSGQPGGSSYEQYF
TRBV2	15	TRBJ2-5	CASTQGQVVIGTQYF
TRBV18	14	TRBJ1-1	CASSRPGGATEAFF
TRBV4-1	16	TRBJ1-5	CASSQAGTGWNQPQHF
TRBV18	14	TRBJ2-5	CASSPPGRAETQYF
TRBV20-1	14	TRBJ2-7	CSATPPSRGNEQYF
TRBV20-1	13	TRBJ1-2	CSPRVFGNYGYTF
TRBV20-1	14	TRBJ1-5	CSALRGRGNQPQHF
TRBV3-1	14	TRBJ2-6	CASSQGPGANVLTF
TRBV9	14	TRBJ2-3	CASSSQSGTDTQYF
TRBV9	14	TRBJ2-1	CASTPPGHDNEQFF
TRBV4-2	18	TRBJ2-7	CASSLGPRLAGKLYEQYF
TRBV20-1	14	TRBJ2-7	CSTNLNRGSYEQYF
TRBV20-1	12	TRBJ2-1	CSARKGYNEQFF
TRBV6-1	16	TRBJ2-6	CASSDWKSSGANVLTF
TRBV5-1	14	TRBJ1-1	CASSFTGLNTEAFF
TRBV29-1	13	TRBJ2-3	CSVEQGFTDTQYF
TRBV29-1	14	TRBJ2-4	CSVRTGGMGNIQYF
TRBV11-2	17	TRBJ2-3	CASSLNPGRDRTDTQYF
TRBV12-3/TRBV12-4	14	TRBJ2-1	CASSFGTGSFEQFF
TRBV20-1	13	TRBJ1-2	CSASKGAGYGYTF
TRBV29-1	13	TRBJ2-3	CSGRLASRDTQYF
TRBV7-6	15	TRBJ2-2	CASSIRGGRTGELFF
TRBV12-3/TRBV12-4	13	TRBJ2-5	CASRGTVQETQYF
TRBV20-1	13	TRBJ1-1	CSAGWGADTEAFF
TRBV20-1	12	TRBJ2-3	CSARGVQGGPFF
TRBV12-3/TRBV12-4	13	TRBJ2-5	CASSLGARETQYF
TRBV29-1	12	TRBJ2-1	CSVDDTYNEQFF
TRBV29-1	12	TRBJ2-5	CSAGQNQETQYF
TRBV20-1	12	TRBJ2-7	CSAWDASYEQYF
TRBV20-1	15	TRBJ2-2	CSARDRRQGTGELFF
TRBV4-2	12	TRBJ2-3	CASSQDRITQYF
TRBV12-3/TRBV12-4	17	TRBJ2-3	CASSLEGAGGRPDTQYF
TRBV28	14	TRBJ1-2	CASSSTGGLHGYTF
TRBV20-1	16	TRBJ2-3	CSARDPSGEHTDTQYF
TRBV5-1	13	TRBJ2-5	CASSSSVEETQYF
TRBV20-1	14	TRBJ2-1	CSARRTGSYNEQFF
TRBV6-9	17	TRBJ2-3	CASSRVIGQGGTDTQYF
TRBV20-1	13	TRBJ1-3	CSARGSLGNTIYF
TRBV5-5	14	TRBJ2-3	CASSRDEGRDTQYF
TRBV7-7	13	TRBJ2-1	CASSSLQGNEQFF
TRBV12-3/TRBV12-4	13	TRBJ1-5	CASSLLRNQPQHF
TRBV3-1	15	TRBJ2-2	CASSRTSGYTGELFF
TRBV5-5	16	TRBJ2-1	CASSLTGTSAYNEQFF
TRBV12-3/TRBV12-4	15	TRBJ2-5	CASRYGTGRDETQYF
TRBV10-3	12	TRBJ2-5	CAIGGIQETQYF
TRBV20-1	14	TRBJ2-6	CSASLTGLANVLTF
TRBV29-1	12	TRBJ2-5	CSVLAGEETQYF
TRBV20-1	11	TRBJ2-7	CSAADGYEQYF
TRBV20-1	13	TRBJ2-3	CSADGQATDTQYF
TRBV20-1	13	TRBJ2-5	CSARSPDQETQYF
TRBV12-3/TRBV12-4	16	TRBJ2-2	CASRTTGGSNTGELFF
TRBV28	16	TRBJ2-4	CASSSQGLPAKNIQYF
TRBV20-1	15	TRBJ2-3	CSATSPGGATDTQYF
TRBV20-1	18	TRBJ2-5	CSAPPLFGSNSFMETQYF